The 12 T cell receptor beta chains below come from one sample, sequenced in a study of patients and donors after allogeneic stem cell transplantation. TCRdb called the RT-PCR reads again in MiXCR, with one record for every CDR3 protein. The sample consists of about 400,000 distinct CDR3 sequences, 16% of them appearing once. Sequenced material: blood, either unsorted or a sorted T cell fraction (not recorded which). Receptors originate from a human donor who was either an allogeneic HSCT recipient or a stem cell or donor lymphocyte infusion donor (not recorded which). It is not recorded whose cells these are; they may come from a transplant donor.

This clonotype has at least ten counts. This chain links TRBV4-1 with TRBJ2-7; D uncertain. Germline V gives CDR1 MGHRA, CDR2 YSYEKL. Between the trimmed V and J ends, which lost 1 base and 5 bases, there was a span of 12 bases. This CDR3 has 14 residues. The CDR3: CASSQGKDKDEQYF. The CDR3 nucleotides are TGCGCCAGCAGCCAAGGGAAAGACAAGGACGAGCAGTACTTC.

V usage is TRBV19 and J usage is TRBJ2-2; D might be TRBD1 (6 bases). CDR1 LNHDA and CDR2 SQIVND come from the germline V gene (reference sequence). CDR3 length: 15 residues. Trimming removed 7 bases from V and 1 base from J, with 13 bases in between. CDR3: CASNGQIKNTGELFF. CDR3 nucleotide sequence: TGTGCCAGTAACGGACAGATCAAGAACACCGGGGAGCTGTTTTTT.

CDR3 amino acids: CASTRGGNYGYTF. CDR3 DNA: TGTGCCAGCACTAGGGGCGGGAACTATGGCTACACCTTC. This rearrangement joins TRBV6-1 to TRBJ1-2, with D possibly matching TRBD1 (5 bases). The germline CDR1 and CDR2 sequences are MNHNS and SASEGT. The germline V and J ends were trimmed by 7 bases and 2 bases, with 11 bases remaining between them. This CDR3 contains 13 residues.

The sample holds a few counts of this clonotype. The CDR3 is CASSHYSRRSTDTQYF. The CDR3 nucleotides read TGTGCCAGCAGCCACTACTCACGCCGTAGCACAGATACGCAGTATTTT. This chain uses TRBV3-1 with TRBJ2-3; D ambiguous. The CDR3 totals 16 residues. Per the germline V gene, CDR1 is LGHDT and CDR2 is YNNKEL (reference sequence). V was trimmed by 3 bases and J by 0 bases, leaving 13 bases between them.

This clonotype was observed many times. This rearrangement joins TRBV18 to TRBJ1-5; the D gene is possibly TRBD1 (5 bases). The length of the CDR3 is 14 residues. Germline values: CDR1 KGHSH, CDR2 LQKENI. V was shortened by 6 bases and J by 3 bases, with 12 bases between the two germline ends. The CDR3 DNA follows: TGTGCCAGCTCCCCGCGAGGGGACAATCAGCCCCAGCATTTT. It yields the protein CASSPRGDNQPQHF.

The chain combines TRBV5-1 with TRBJ2-5; D call uncertain. V gave up 0 bases and J gave up 1 base, with 7 bases separating them. The CDR3 spans 14 residues. CDR1 and CDR2 from the germline V gene are SGHRS and YFSETQ. CDR3 in amino acids: CASSLAQFQETQYF. CDR3 sequence (DNA): TGCGCCAGCAGCTTGGCCCAGTTCCAAGAGACCCAGTACTTC.

This clonotype occurred a few times. V usage is TRBV11-2 and J usage is TRBJ2-3, with 9 bases identical to TRBD2. After removal of 1 base from V and 1 base from J, the junction contained 9 bases not matched to a gene. CDR1 is SGHAT and CDR2 is FQNNGV in the germline V gene. The length of the CDR3 is 18 residues. The CDR3 loop is CASSLVLAGAGGTDTQYF. For the CDR3, the DNA is TGTGCCAGCAGCTTAGTCTTAGCGGGGGCCGGAGGCACAGATACGCAGTATTTT.

This clonotype occurred a few times. The genes are TRBV10-3 and TRBJ2-6; unclear D gene. The V end lost 0 bases, the J end lost 0 bases, and 12 bases lay between the germline ends. Germline assignment: CDR1 ENHRY and CDR2 SYGVKD. The CDR3 length is 18 residues. CDR3 region: CAISESAASDSGANVLTF. In DNA, the CDR3 is TGTGCCATCAGTGAGTCAGCAGCCAGCGACTCTGGGGCCAACGTCCTGACTTTC.

This clonotype showed up just a few times. V is TRBV2 and J is TRBJ2-5; D remains unclear. The V gene's germline CDR1 is SNHLY and CDR2 FYNNEI. Trimming left V 1 base short and J 6 bases short, with 12 bases between. This CDR3 is 14 amino acids long. The CDR3 bases are TGTGCCAGCAGTGAAGGACACCCTGGGAAGACCCAGTACTTC. Amino acids: CASSEGHPGKTQYF.

This clonotype showed up many times. The chain has TRBV7-9 and TRBJ2-2; D is undetermined. The CDR3 loop spans 13 amino acids. Germline V gives CDR1 SEHNR, CDR2 FQNEAQ (reference sequence). V gave up 5 bases and J gave up 6 bases, with 10 bases separating them. The DNA of the CDR3 is TGTGCCAGCAGCATCTTCACGTCCGGGGAGCTGTTTTTT. Its protein product is CASSIFTSGELFF. Drawing the rest from reference TRBV7-9 and TRBJ2-2, the complete variable domain is DTGVSQNPRHKITKRGQNVTFRCDPISEHNRLYWYRQTLGQGPEFLTYFQNEAQLEKSRLLSDRFSAERPKGSFSTLEIQRTEQGDSAMYLCASSIFTSGELFFGEGSRLTVL.

There are a few counts of this clonotype. This chain links TRBV24-1 with TRBJ2-1, with 11 bases fitting TRBD2. The CDR3 is 16 residues long. The ends lost 4 bases at V and 3 bases at J; junction bases unmatched: 4. Per germline, CDR1 KGHDR and CDR2 SFDVKD. The CDR3 nucleotides are TGTGCCACCAGTGAGGAGACTAGCGGGAACTACAATGAGCAGTTCTTC. Residues: CATSEETSGNYNEQFF.

The chain's CDR3 is CASSAFRVPAGGTGELFF. CDR3 bases: TGTGCCAGCAGCGCCTTTCGGGTCCCAGCGGGAGGTACCGGGGAGCTGTTTTTT. V gene TRBV9 combines with J gene TRBJ2-2, with 9 bases fitting TRBD2. The germline V gene has CDR1 SGDLS and CDR2 YYNGEE. The CDR3 consists of 18 residues. The V segment lost 3 bases and the J segment 5 bases; nucleotides outside the gene matches: 14.